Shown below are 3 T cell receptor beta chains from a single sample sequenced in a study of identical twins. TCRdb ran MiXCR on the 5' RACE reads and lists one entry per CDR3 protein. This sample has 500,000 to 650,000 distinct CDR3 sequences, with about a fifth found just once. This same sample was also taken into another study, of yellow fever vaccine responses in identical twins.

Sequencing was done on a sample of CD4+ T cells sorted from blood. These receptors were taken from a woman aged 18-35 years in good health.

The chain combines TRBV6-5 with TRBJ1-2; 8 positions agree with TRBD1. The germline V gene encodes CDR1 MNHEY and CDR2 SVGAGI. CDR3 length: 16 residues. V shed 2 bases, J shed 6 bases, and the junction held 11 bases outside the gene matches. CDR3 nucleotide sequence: TGTGCCAGCAGTTACACCTCTCGAACAGGGGGACATGGCTACACCTTC. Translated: CASSYTSRTGGHGYTF.

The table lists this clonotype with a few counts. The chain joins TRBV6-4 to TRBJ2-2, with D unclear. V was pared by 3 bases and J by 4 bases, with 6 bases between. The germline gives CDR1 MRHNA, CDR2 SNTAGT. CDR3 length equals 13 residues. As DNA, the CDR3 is TGTGCCAGCAGTGATCAGCTCACCGGGGAGCTGTTTTTT. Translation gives CASSDQLTGELFF.

This CDR3 reads CSARERDRGNTIYF. DNA for the CDR3: TGCAGTGCTAGAGAACGGGACAGAGGAAACACCATATATTTT. The chain combines TRBV20-1 with TRBJ1-3; 7 nucleotides line up with TRBD1. CDR3 length equals 14 residues. With V trimmed by 0 bases and J by 4 bases, 3 bases remained unmatched. Germline assignment: CDR1 DFQATT and CDR2 SNEGSKA (reference sequence).